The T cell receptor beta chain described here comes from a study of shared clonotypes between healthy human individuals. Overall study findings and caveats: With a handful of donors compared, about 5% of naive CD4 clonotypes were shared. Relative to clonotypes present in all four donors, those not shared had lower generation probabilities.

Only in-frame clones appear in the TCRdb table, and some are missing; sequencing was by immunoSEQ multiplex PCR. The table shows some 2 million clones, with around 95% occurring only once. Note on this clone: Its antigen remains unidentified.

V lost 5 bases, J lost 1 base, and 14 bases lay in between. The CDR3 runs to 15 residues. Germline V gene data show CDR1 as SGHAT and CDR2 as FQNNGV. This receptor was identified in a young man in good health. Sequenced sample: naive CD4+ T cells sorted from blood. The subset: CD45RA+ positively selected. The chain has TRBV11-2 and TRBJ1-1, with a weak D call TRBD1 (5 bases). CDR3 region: CASSPSGRENTEAFF. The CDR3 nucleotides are TGTGCCAGCAGCCCATCGGGCAGGGAGAACACTGAAGCTTTCTTT.